Sequencing of this T cell receptor (beta chain) was carried out in a study of shared clonotypes between healthy human individuals (dated by TCRdb to 2018 to 2020). About the full investigation: The cohort included a few men and a couple of women between 18 and 49 years of age. For each donor, CD4 naive and CD4 memory were each given three plates, CD8 naive was given two plates, and CD8 memory was given one plate. To estimate repertoire size and how much clonotypes are shared between individuals, the study performed deep sequencing of blood TCR repertoires from a handful of healthy adults. Different laboratories and diverse techniques were used to prepare libraries and sequence TCR repertoires, to increase sequencing depth and limit assay-specific biases. Between about 0.85 and 9.5 billion PBMCs per donor were obtained by leukapheresis. What the study reported, not specific to this receptor: Pairwise subsampling led to the expectation that sequencing depth would affect the degree of clonotype sharing among donors. The small number of donors limited the genetic and exposure-history diversity represented. Compared with non-shared clonotypes, clonotypes shared by all four sorted-subset donors had higher generation probabilities. Approximately 5% of naive CD4, roughly 3.6% of naive CD8, 2.3% of memory CD4, and about 0.4% of memory CD8 clonotypes were shared across a few donors. Naive subsets generally had larger estimated clonotype richness than memory subsets. Incomplete sequencing was indicated by rarefaction of sorted-subset datasets, despite the large sequencing depth. Sampling was restricted to blood, and TCR repertoires in tissue are likely to differ from TCR repertoires in blood.

From the cysteine up to the phenylalanine, the CDR3 has a length of 12 residues. Only CDR3 DNA remains: 36 bases, in frame from the first base. V loses 6 bases, J loses 5 bases, and the germline ends lie 11 bases apart. Based on the germline V gene, the CDR1 and CDR2 sequences are SNHLY and FYNNEI. Using the deep immunoSEQ assay, TCR CDR3 regions were amplified from genomic DNA by multiplex PCR. Extracted genomic DNA from each cell subset was spread evenly across all wells of several immunoSEQ 96-well plates, with each plate serving as a replicate. For sorted subsets, each replicate PCR was loaded with roughly 200 ng genomic DNA, equivalent to some 31,000 T cell genomes. The purified libraries were quantified using a Qubit 3.0 fluorometer, sized with a Bioanalyzer 2100, and then quantified again using the KAPA Library Quantification kit. Each immunoSEQ 96-well plate was sequenced on its own single-read 150-cycle Illumina NextSeq 550 flow cell. The original methods were these. The immunoSEQ output contained only junctional sequences without quality scores, so filtering could not match that applied to full-length reads. Sequences were annotated with PyIR, a Python wrapper for IgBLAST v1.9, using IMGT germline references to assign V/J genes and CDR3. Reads with weak V/J assignments (E-value above 1e-6), missing CDR3, stop codons, out-of-frame junctions, or ambiguous translated residues were removed. V3J clonotypes were defined as sequences sharing the same inferred V gene, J gene, and CDR3 amino acid sequence. Percentage overlap between repertoires was calculated by dividing the number of shared unique clonotypes by the size of the smaller repertoire. Three approaches were used to assess repertoire richness: RTK rarefaction, the Chao1 estimator, and Recon v2.1 estimates of unobserved clonotypes. Generation probabilities were computed with OLGA for all TCRbeta clonotypes obtained by the gDNA method from a handful of donors. TCRdb retrieved this table from immuneACCESS and kept in-frame rearrangements only. Not all clones are present; in checked studies, unresolved V genes account for under half, and no reason is known for the remainder. The V and J calls and the clone size are those of that table, but D and trimming were determined from the DNA. The sample table records more than 1.2 million clones; just under 99% of these occur just once. Clones ranked in the top ten supply around 0.33% of the sample.

The donors were healthy, HIV-negative adults who had no recently reported acute infections or vaccinations. All donors were Caucasian adults living in Nashville, Tennessee, USA. Magnetic negative selection was used to enrich CD4+ T cells, after which naive cells were positively selected on CD45RA and the negative fraction became the memory subset. Blood was obtained by leukapheresis, after which PBMCs were separated by Ficoll-Histopaque density gradient centrifugation and cryopreserved in liquid nitrogen vapor phase. Analytical flow cytometry was used to check the purity and quantity of each magnetically sorted T cell population. From each sorted fraction, genomic DNA was isolated and quantified by UV absorbance on a Nanodrop 2000c. As regards this clone: What this receptor recognizes is not known. No clone much larger than this one lies a single base away; base qualities are absent.

The receptor was isolated from a man aged 25-45 years in good health. Sequenced input: naive CD4+ T cells sorted from blood. Explained via the paper, the cell subset or site label denotes: CD45RA+ positively selected. The sequence is built from TRBV2 and TRBJ2-7; the D gene remains uncertain. For the CDR3, the sequence is CASRKGVDEQYF. The DNA reads as follows: TGTGCCAGCAGAAAAGGAGTCGACGAGCAGTACTTC.